The entry that follows covers one T cell receptor (beta chain) sequence. Its antigen is not known. This sample stems from a study of OX40 agonist ivuxolimab in advanced cancers. Study-wide context: Ivuxolimab doses were 0.01, 0.1, 0.3, 1.5, 3 or 10 mg/kg every 2 weeks. It was permissible to have had prior anti-PD-1, anti-PD-L1 or anti-CTLA-4 therapy, and around 40% had some. General study results and limits: Compared with CD4+, CD8+ T cells on average had more expanded clones. There were also nonresponders showing low normalized T-cell clonal expansion.

Assay used: immunoSEQ multiplex PCR; TCRdb lists only in-frame clones, some missing. The table has 45,000 to 70,000 clones, about nine tenths seen once. Germline V gene data show CDR1 as SGHRS and CDR2 as YFSETQ. Losses at the gene ends were 4 bases for V and 2 bases for J; bases not matched to a gene: 5. The CDR3 contains 15 residues. The V and J genes are TRBV5-1 and TRBJ2-2, with 7 bases aligning to TRBD1. The sample here was CD4+ or CD8+ T cells sorted from blood, taken in a trial of the OX40 agonist ivuxolimab. The clonotype originates from an adult with an advanced solid tumor such as melanoma, head and neck, liver or kidney cancer. The CDR3 coding sequence is TGCGCCAGCAGCCCGGGACAGAGAAACACCGGGGAGCTGTTTTTT. Translation: CASSPGQRNTGELFF.